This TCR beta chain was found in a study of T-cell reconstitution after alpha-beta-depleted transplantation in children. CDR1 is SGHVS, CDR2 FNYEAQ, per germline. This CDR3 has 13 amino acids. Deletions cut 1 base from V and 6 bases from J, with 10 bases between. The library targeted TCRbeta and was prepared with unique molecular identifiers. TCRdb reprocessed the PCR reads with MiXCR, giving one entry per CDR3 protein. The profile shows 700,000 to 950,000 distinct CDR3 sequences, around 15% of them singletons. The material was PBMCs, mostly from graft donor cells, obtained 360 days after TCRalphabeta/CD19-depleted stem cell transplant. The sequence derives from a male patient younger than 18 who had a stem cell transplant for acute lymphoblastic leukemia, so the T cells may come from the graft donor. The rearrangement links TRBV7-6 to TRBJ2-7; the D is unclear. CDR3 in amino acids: CASSLGVISEQYF. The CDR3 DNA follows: TGTGCCAGCAGCTTAGGAGTTATCAGCGAGCAGTACTTC.